This T cell receptor (beta chain) was found in a study of CD8 T cells in ankylosing spondylitis. General study findings and limits: Among TCR beta sequences, a motif of several highly homologous variants appeared characteristic of ankylosing spondylitis blood. Researchers reportedly found disease-linked clones significantly enriched in matched ankylosing spondylitis synovial fluid.

Libraries of TCR beta came from quantitative 5'-RACE with molecular barcodes. One entry per CDR3 protein, called by TCRdb with MiXCR from the 5' RACE reads. The sample has more than 600,000 distinct CDR3 sequences; 15% to 20% are singletons. Concerning this clonotype: Its matching antigen is unknown.

This CDR3 is 13 amino acids long. With 5 bases removed from V and 7 bases from J, the gap between germline ends came to 12 bases. Germline V gene lookup returns CDR1 SEHNR and CDR2 FQNEAQ (reference sequence). Sequences were obtained from blood, either unsorted or a sorted T cell fraction (not recorded which). This sequence joins TRBV7-9 and TRBJ2-1, with D possibly TRBD2 on 6 matching bases. The clonotype comes from a male donor with ankylosing spondylitis. The CDR3, as DNA: TGTGCCAGCAGCCGGGGGTTAGCAAATGAGCAGTTCTTC. Translated, it gives CASSRGLANEQFF. The whole variable domain, filled in from reference TRBV7-9 and TRBJ2-1, reads DTGVSQNPRHKITKRGQNVTFRCDPISEHNRLYWYRQTLGQGPEFLTYFQNEAQLEKSRLLSDRFSAERPKGSFSTLEIQRTEQGDSAMYLCASSRGLANEQFFGPGTRLTVL.